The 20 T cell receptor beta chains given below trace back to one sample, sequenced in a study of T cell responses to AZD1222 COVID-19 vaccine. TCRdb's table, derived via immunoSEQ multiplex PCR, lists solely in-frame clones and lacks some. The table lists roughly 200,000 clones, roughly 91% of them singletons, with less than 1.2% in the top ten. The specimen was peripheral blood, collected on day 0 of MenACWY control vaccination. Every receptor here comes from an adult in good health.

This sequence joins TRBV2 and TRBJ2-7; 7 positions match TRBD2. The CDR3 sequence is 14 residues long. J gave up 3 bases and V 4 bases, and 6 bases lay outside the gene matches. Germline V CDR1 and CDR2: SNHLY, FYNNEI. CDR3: CASSVGVAGYEQYF. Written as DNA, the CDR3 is TGTGCCAGCAGTGTAGGGGTAGCGGGCTACGAGCAGTACTTC.

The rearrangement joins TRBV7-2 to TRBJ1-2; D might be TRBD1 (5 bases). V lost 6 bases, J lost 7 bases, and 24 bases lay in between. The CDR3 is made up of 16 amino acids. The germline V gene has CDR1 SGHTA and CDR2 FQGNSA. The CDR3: CASRSPERGTGVGYTF. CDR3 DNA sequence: TGTGCCAGCAGGTCTCCCGAGAGAGGGACTGGTGTTGGCTACACCTTC. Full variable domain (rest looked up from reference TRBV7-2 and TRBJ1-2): GAGVSQSPSNKVTEKGKDVELRCDPISGHTALYWYRQSLGQGLEFLIYFQGNSAPDKSGLPSDRFSAERTGGSVSTLTIQRTQQEDSAVYLCASRSPERGTGVGYTFGSGTRLTVV.

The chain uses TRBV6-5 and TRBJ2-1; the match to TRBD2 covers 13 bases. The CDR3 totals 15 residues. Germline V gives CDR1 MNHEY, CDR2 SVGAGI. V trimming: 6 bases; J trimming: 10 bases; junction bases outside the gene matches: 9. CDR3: CASRGLAGPADEQFF. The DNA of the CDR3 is TGTGCCAGCAGGGGACTAGCGGGGCCCGCCGACGAGCAGTTCTTC.

The CDR3 DNA reads as TGTGCCAGCTCACCAGTAGGACACTCAGGTCAGCCCCAGCATTTT. Its translation: CASSPVGHSGQPQHF. V usage is TRBV18 and J usage is TRBJ1-5; a possible D gene is TRBD1 (5 bases). Trimming stripped 2 bases from V and 6 bases from J, with 14 bases between. Germline lookup yields CDR1 KGHSH and CDR2 LQKENI. This CDR3 region has 15 residues.

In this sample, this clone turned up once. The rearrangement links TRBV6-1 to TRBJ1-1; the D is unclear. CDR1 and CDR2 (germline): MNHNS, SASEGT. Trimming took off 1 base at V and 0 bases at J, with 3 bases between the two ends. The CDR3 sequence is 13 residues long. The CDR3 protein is CASSEGLNTEAFF. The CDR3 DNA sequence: TGTGCCAGCAGTGAAGGGCTGAACACTGAAGCTTTCTTT.

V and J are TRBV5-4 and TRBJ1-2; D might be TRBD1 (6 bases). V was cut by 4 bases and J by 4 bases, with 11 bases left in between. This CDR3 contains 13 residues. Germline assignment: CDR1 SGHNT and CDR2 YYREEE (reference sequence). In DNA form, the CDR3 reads TGTGCCAGCAGCAACAGGGTGGTCTATGGCTACACCTTC. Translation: CASSNRVVYGYTF.

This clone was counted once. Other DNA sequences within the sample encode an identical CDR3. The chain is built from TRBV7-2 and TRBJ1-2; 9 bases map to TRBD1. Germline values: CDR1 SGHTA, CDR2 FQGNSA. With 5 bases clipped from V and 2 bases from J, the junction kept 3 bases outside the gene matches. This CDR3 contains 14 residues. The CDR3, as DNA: TGTGCCAGCAGCCCACAGGGGGCGAACTATGGCTACACCTTC. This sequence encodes CASSPQGANYGYTF. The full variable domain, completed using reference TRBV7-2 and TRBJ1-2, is GAGVSQSPSNKVTEKGKDVELRCDPISGHTALYWYRQSLGQGLEFLIYFQGNSAPDKSGLPSDRFSAERTGGSVSTLTIQRTQQEDSAVYLCASSPQGANYGYTFGSGTRLTVV.

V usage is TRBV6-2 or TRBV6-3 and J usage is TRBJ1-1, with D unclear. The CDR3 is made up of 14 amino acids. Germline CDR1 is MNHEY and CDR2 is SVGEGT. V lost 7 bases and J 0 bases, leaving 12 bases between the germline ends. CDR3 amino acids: CASIPGGLNTEAFF. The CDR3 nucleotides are TGTGCCAGCATCCCGGGCGGATTGAACACTGAAGCTTTCTTT.

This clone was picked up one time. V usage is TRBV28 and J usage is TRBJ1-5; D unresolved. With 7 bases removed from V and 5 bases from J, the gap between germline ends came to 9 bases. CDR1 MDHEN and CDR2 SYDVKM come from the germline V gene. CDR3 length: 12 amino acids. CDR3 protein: CASTAKHQPQHF. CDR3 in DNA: TGTGCCAGCACGGCAAAACATCAGCCCCAGCATTTT. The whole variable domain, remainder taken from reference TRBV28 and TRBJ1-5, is DVKVTQSSRYLVKRTGEKVFLECVQDMDHENMFWYRQDPGLGLRLIYFSYDVKMKEKGDIPEGYSVSREKKERFSLILESASTNQTSMYLCASTAKHQPQHFGDGTRLSIL.

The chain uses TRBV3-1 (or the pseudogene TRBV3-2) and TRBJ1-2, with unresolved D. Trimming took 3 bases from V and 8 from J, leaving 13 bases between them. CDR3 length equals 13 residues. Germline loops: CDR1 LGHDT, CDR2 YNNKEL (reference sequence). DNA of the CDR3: TGTGCCAGCAGCCACCCTAACCGGTGGGGCTACACCTTC. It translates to CASSHPNRWGYTF.

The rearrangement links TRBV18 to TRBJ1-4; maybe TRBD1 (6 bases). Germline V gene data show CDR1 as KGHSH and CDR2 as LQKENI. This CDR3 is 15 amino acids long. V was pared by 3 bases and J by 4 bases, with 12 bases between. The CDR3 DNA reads TGTGCCAGCTCACCCCGACAGGCCTTTAATGAAAAACTGTTTTTT. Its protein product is CASSPRQAFNEKLFF.

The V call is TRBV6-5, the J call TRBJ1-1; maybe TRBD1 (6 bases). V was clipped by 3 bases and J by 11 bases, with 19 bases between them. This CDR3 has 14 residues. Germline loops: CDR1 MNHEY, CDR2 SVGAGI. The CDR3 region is CASSYMAGEVRAFF. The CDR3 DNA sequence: TGTGCCAGCAGTTATATGGCAGGGGAGGTGCGCGCTTTCTTT.

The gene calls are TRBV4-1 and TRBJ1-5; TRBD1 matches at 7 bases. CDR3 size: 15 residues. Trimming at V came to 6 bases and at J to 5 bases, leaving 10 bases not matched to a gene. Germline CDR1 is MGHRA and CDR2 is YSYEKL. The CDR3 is CASRFDRARDQPQHF. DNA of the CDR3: TGCGCCAGCAGGTTCGACAGGGCTCGGGATCAGCCCCAGCATTTT.

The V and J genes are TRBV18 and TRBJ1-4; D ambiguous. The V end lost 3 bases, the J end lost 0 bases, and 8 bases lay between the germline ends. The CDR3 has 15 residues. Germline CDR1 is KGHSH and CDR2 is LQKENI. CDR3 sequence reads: CASSPPGATNEKLFF. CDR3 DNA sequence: TGTGCCAGCTCACCCCCTGGAGCAACTAATGAAAAACTGTTTTTT.

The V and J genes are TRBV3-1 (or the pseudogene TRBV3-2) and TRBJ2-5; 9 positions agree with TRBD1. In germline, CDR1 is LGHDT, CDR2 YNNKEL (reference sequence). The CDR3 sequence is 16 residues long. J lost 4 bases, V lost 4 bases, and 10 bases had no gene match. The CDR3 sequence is CASSPVLLTGGETQYF. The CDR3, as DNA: TGTGCCAGCAGCCCAGTGCTCTTGACAGGGGGAGAGACCCAGTACTTC.

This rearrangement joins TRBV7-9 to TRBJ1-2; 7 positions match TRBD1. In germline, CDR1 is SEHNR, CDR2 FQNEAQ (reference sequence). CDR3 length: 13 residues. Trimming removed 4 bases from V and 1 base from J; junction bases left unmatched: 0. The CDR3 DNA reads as TGTGCCAGCAGCTGGGACAGTAACTATGGCTACACCTTC. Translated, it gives CASSWDSNYGYTF.

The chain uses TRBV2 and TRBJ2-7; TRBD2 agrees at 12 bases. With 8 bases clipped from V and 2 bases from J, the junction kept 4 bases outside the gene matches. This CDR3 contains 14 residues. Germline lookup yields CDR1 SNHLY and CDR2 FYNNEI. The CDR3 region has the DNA TGTGCCAGCCTCCGACTAGCGGGGGCCTACGAGCAGTACTTC. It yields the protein CASLRLAGAYEQYF.

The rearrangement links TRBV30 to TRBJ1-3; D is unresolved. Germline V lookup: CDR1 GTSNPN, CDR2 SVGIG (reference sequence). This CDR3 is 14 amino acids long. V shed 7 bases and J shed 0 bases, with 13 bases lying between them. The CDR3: CAYGWTDSGNTIYF. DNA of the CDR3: TGTGCCTACGGATGGACGGACTCTGGAAACACCATATATTTT.

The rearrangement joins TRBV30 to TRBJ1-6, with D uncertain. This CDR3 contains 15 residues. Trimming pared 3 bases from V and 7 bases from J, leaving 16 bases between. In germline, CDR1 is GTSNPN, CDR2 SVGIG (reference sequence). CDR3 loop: CAWSAPDRRNSPLHF. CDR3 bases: TGTGCCTGGAGCGCCCCGGACCGCCGGAATTCACCCCTCCACTTT.

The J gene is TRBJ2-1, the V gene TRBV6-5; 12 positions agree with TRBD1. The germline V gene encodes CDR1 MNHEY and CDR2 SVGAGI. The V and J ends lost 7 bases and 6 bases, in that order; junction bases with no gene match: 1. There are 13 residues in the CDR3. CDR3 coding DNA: TGTGCCAGCAAGGGACAGGGGGCCAATGAGCAGTTCTTC. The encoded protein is CASKGQGANEQFF.